This note documents a single T cell receptor beta chain sequence. What it binds is not known. The source of the sample is a study of CD8+ T cells in alopecia areata. About the study: Tofacitinib treatment spanned 6 to 18 months, with 6 months off drug afterward. Percent of scalp involved defined treated patients' severity scores. Study-level findings and limits: Sharing of TCR sequences between patients (possibly for HLA-related reasons) was less clear than in mice.

The treatment here: oral pan-JAK inhibitor, 5-10 mg twice daily. CDR1 is SGHNT, CDR2 YYREEE, per germline (reference sequence). The CDR3 has 11 amino acids. V lost 3 bases and J 1 base, leaving 1 base between the germline ends. RNA extraction and reverse transcription yielded cDNA as sequencing template. Only in-frame clones appear in the TCRdb table, and some are missing; sequencing was by immunoSEQ multiplex PCR. The table includes 140,000 to 150,000 clones, 50% to 65% detected once. The chain is built from TRBV5-4 and TRBJ1-1; D gene ambiguous. The input for sequencing was CD8+ T cells sorted from blood, taken at week 4, from a patient treated with tofacitinib. The TCR sequence derives from a human donor with alopecia areata. CDR3 protein: CASSSNTEAFF. CDR3 DNA: TGTGCCAGCAGCTCGAACACTGAAGCTTTCTTT. Complete variable domain (other parts from reference TRBV5-4 and TRBJ1-1): ETGVTQSPTHLIKTRGQQVTLRCSSQSGHNTVSWYQQALGQGPQFIFQYYREEENGRGNFPPRFSGLQFPNYSSELNVNALELDDSALYLCASSSNTEAFFGQGTRLTVV.